The rows below give T cell receptor beta chains drawn from one sample of a study of blood T cell repertoires in COVID-19. Profiled with immunoSEQ multiplex PCR; TCRdb holds only in-frame clones, not every one. Counted here are about 100,000 clones, over 80% occurring once; the ten biggest clones make up about 1.8%. Input material: peripheral blood. The receptor source for this set is a human donor with active COVID-19. The donor label of this sample is uncertain. Both conserved end residues are part of each CDR3. A D gene is named only where the DNA matches it firmly.

V gene,CDR3 length,D gene,J gene,CDR3 DNA,CDR3 protein
TRBV7-7,13,TRBD1,TRBJ2-1,TGTGCCAGCAGCTTAGCTGGGACAGTCCAGCAGTTCTTC,CASSLAGTVQQFF
TRBV4-1,15,-,TRBJ2-1,TGCGCCAGCAGCCCACAGTTACCCTCCTACAATGAGCAGTTCTTC,CASSPQLPSYNEQFF
TRBV3-1/TRBV3-2,19,TRBD2,TRBJ2-1,TGTGCCAGCAGCCAGCTGCCGTGGAGCGGGGATCTCTCATACAATGAGCAGTTCTTC,CASSQLPWSGDLSYNEQFF
TRBV9,15,TRBD1,TRBJ2-3,TGTGCCAGCAGCCTGACAGGGGGCTACACAGATACGCAGTATTTT,CASSLTGGYTDTQYF
TRBV9,15,TRBD1,TRBJ1-1,TGTGCCAGCAGCGTAGGACAGGGGGCTGATACTGAAGCTTTCTTT,CASSVGQGADTEAFF
TRBV5-5,15,TRBD1,TRBJ2-7,TGTGCCAGCAACATTCCAGGACAGGGACACTACGAGCAGTACTTC,CASNIPGQGHYEQYF
TRBV5-1,14,-,TRBJ2-3,TGCGCCAGCAGCCCCACGATCGCAGGGGATACGCAGTATTTT,CASSPTIAGDTQYF
TRBV7-6,18,-,TRBJ2-3,TGTGCCAGCAGCCTTACAGCTGCAGGGGTATCTAGCACAGATACGCAGTATTTT,CASSLTAAGVSSTDTQYF
TRBV2,14,-,TRBJ2-7,TGTGCCAGCAGTGAAAGGGACACCTTGTCCGAGCAGTACTTC,CASSERDTLSEQYF
TRBV4-2,20,TRBD2,TRBJ2-5,TGTGCCAGCAGCCCTCATGGGGCTAGCGGGGGGGCCGGGGACGGAGAGACCCAGTACTTC,CASSPHGASGGAGDGETQYF
TRBV3-1/TRBV3-2,15,-,TRBJ2-1,TGTGCCAGCAGCCAAGATCCGGGTGTCCACAATGAGCAGTTCTTC,CASSQDPGVHNEQFF
TRBV19,14,TRBD2,TRBJ2-1,TGTGCCATTCGGGGGGGCAGGTCCTACAATGAGCAGTTCTTC,CAIRGGRSYNEQFF
TRBV18,14,TRBD1,TRBJ1-2,TGTGCCAGCTCACCAGAGGTACAGGGACAGTCAATCCTCTTC,CASSPEVQGQSILF
TRBV9,14,TRBD1,TRBJ2-5,TGTGCCAGCAGCGCGGGACAGGGGTGGGAGACCCAGTACTTC,CASSAGQGWETQYF
TRBV7-3,15,-,TRBJ2-5,TGTGCCAGCAGCTTAATGTCAGGGTGGCAAGAGACCCAGTACTTC,CASSLMSGWQETQYF
TRBV27,15,-,TRBJ1-4,TGTGCCAGCAGTTCTGAGCAGGCCTATAATGAAAAACTGTTTTTT,CASSSEQAYNEKLFF